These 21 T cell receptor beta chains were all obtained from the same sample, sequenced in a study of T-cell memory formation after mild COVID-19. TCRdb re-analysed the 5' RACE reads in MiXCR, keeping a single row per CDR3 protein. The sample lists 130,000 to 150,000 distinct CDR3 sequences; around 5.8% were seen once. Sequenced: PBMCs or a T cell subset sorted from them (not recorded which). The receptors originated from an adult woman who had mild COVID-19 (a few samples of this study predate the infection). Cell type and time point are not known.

The DNA of the CDR3 is TGTGCCAGCAGCTTCGGGACAGGGAACTATGGCTACACCTTC. Protein: CASSFGTGNYGYTF. The chain employs TRBV5-5 and TRBJ1-2; 9 bases match TRBD1. This CDR3 region has 14 residues. V was pared by 2 bases and J by 2 bases, with 1 base of the junction left unmatched. Per germline, CDR1 SGHKS and CDR2 YYEKEE (reference sequence).

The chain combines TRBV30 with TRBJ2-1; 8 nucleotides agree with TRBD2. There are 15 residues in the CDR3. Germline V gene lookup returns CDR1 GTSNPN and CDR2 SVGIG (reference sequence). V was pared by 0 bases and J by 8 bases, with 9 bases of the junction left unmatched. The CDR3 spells CAWSVRTSRMYEQFF. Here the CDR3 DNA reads TGTGCCTGGAGTGTCAGGACTAGCAGGATGTATGAGCAGTTCTTC. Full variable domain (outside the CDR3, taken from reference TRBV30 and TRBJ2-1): SQTIHQWPATLVQPVGSPLSLECTVEGTSNPNLYWYRQAAGRGLQLLFYSVGIGQISSEVPQNLSASRPQDRQFILSSKKLLLSDSGFYLCAWSVRTSRMYEQFFGPGTRLTVL.

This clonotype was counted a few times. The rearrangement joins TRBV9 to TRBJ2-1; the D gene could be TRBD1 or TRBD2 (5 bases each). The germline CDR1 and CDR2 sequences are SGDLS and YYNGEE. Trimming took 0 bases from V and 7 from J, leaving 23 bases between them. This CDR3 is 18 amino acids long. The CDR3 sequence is CASSVGFGGGPEVNEQFF. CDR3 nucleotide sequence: TGTGCCAGCAGCGTAGGATTCGGTGGGGGACCCGAAGTAAATGAGCAGTTCTTC.

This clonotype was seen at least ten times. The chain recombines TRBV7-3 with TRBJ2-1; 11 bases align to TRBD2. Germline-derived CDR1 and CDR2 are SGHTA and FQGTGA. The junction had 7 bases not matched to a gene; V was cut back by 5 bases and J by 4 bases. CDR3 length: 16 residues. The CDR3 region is CASSPRLAGTYNEQFF. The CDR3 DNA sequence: TGTGCCAGCAGCCCCCGACTAGCGGGGACTTACAATGAGCAGTTCTTC. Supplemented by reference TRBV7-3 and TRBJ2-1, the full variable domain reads GAGVSQTPSNKVTEKGKYVELRCDPISGHTALYWYRQSLGQGPEFLIYFQGTGAADDSGLPNDRFFAVRPEGSVSTLKIQRTERGDSAVYLCASSPRLAGTYNEQFFGPGTRLTVL.

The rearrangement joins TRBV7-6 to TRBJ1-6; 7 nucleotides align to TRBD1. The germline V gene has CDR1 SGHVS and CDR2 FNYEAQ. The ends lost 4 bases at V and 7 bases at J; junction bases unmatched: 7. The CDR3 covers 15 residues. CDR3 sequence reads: CASSSSQGMNSPLHF. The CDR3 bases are TGTGCCAGCAGCTCTTCACAGGGGATGAATTCACCCCTCCACTTT. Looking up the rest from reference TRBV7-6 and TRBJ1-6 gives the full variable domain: GAGVSQSPRYKVTKRGQDVALRCDPISGHVSLYWYRQALGQGPEFLTYFNYEAQQDKSGLPNDRFSAERPEGSISTLTIQRTEQRDSAMYRCASSSSQGMNSPLHFGNGTRLTVT.

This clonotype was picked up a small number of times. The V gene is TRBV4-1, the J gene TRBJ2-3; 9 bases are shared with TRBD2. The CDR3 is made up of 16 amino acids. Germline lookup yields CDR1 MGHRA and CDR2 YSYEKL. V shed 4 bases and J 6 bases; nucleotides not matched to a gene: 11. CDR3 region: CASSLQLSGSGDTQYF. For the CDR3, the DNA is TGCGCCAGCAGCCTCCAACTTAGCGGGAGCGGCGATACGCAGTATTTT.

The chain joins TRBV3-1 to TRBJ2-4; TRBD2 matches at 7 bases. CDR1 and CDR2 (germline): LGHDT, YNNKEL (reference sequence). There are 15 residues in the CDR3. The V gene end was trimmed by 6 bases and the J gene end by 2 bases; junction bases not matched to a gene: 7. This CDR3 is CASSPSGKTKNIQYF. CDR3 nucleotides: TGTGCCAGCAGTCCAAGCGGGAAGACCAAAAACATTCAGTACTTC.

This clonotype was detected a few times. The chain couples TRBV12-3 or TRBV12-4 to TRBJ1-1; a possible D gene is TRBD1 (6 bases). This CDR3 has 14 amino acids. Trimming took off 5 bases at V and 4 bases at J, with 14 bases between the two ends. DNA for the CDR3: TGTGCCAGCAGTCCCAGGGGAGGGAGCACTGAAGCTTTCTTT. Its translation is CASSPRGGSTEAFF.

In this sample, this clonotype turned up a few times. The CDR3 reads CATSRTGGEQYF. CDR3 DNA sequence: TGTGCCACCAGCAGAACGGGGGGCGAGCAGTACTTC. This chain connects TRBV24-1 to TRBJ2-7; 7 positions match TRBD2. This CDR3 has 12 amino acids. J lost 6 bases, V lost 7 bases, and 5 bases had no gene match. Germline CDR1 KGHDR, CDR2 SFDVKD.

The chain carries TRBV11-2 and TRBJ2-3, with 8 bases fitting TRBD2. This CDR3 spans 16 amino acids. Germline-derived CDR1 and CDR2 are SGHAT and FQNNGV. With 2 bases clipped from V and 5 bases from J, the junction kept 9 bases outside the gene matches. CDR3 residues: CASSLKMAGGVDTQYF. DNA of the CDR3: TGTGCCAGCAGCTTAAAAATGGCGGGGGGTGTAGATACGCAGTATTTT.

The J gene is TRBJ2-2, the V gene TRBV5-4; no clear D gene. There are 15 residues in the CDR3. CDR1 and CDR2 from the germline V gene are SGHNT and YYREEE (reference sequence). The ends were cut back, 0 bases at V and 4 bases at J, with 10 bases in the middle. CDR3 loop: CASSLGIPSTGELFF. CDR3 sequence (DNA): TGTGCCAGCAGCTTGGGGATCCCTTCCACCGGGGAGCTGTTTTTT.

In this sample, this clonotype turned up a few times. CDR3 sequence: CASSPPVQEGRETQYF. The CDR3 DNA reads TGTGCCAGCTCACCACCGGTGCAGGAAGGCCGAGAGACCCAGTACTTC. This sequence joins TRBV18 and TRBJ2-5; the D is unclear. Trimming pared 0 bases from V and 4 bases from J, leaving 15 bases between. Germline V gene data show CDR1 as KGHSH and CDR2 as LQKENI. The CDR3 covers 16 residues.

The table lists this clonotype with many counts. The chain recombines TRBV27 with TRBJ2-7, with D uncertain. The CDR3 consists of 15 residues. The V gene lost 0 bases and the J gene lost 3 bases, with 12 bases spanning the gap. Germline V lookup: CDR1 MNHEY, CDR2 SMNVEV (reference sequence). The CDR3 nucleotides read TGTGCCAGCAGTTTATCTTACCGTTCGGACTACGAGCAGTACTTC. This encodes CASSLSYRSDYEQYF.

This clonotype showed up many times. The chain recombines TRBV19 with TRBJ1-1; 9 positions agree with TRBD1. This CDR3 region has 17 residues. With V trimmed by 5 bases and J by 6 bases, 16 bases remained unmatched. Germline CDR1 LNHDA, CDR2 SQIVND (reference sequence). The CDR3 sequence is CASSFGPGQGFGSEAFF. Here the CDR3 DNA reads TGTGCCAGTAGTTTCGGTCCGGGACAGGGATTCGGATCTGAAGCTTTCTTT.

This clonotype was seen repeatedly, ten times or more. The CDR3 DNA sequence: TGTGCCAGCAGTTACTCTAGGGAAGGGGGTGAGCAGTACTTC. As protein: CASSYSREGGEQYF. The chain joins TRBV6-5 to TRBJ2-7; D possibly corresponds to TRBD1 (6 bases). V dropped 0 bases and J dropped 7 bases, with 13 bases sitting between them. The V gene's germline CDR1 is MNHEY and CDR2 SVGAGI. This CDR3 comprises 14 residues.

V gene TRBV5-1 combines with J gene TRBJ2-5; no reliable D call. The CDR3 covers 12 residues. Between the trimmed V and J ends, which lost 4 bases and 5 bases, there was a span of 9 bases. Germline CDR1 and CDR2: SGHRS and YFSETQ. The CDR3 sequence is CASSAIRETQYF. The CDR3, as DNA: TGCGCCAGCAGCGCAATCAGGGAGACCCAGTACTTC.

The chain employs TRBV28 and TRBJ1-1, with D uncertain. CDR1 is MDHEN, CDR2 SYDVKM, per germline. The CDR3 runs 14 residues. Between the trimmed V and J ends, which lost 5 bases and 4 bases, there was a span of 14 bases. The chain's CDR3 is CASSLDNVGTEAFF. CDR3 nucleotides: TGTGCCAGCAGTCTGGATAACGTGGGCACTGAAGCTTTCTTT.

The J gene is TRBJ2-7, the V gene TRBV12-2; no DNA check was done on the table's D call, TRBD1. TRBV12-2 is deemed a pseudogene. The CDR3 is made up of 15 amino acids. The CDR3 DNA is TGTGCAAGTGGGATTGTCGGGGCGATTCCCTACGAGCAGTACTTC. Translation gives CASGIVGAIPYEQYF.

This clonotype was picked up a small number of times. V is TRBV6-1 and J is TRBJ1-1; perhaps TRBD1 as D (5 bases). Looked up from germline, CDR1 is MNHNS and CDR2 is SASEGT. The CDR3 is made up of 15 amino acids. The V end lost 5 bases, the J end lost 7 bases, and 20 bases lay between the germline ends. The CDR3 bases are TGTGCCAGCAGTTGGCCTCAGGGAGGGAGGATTGAAGCTTTCTTT. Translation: CASSWPQGGRIEAFF.

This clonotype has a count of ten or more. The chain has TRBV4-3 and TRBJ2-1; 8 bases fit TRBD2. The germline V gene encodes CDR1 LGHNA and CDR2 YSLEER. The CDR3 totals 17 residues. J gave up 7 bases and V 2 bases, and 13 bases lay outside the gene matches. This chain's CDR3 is CASSQNPSGSGWNEQFF. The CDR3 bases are TGCGCCAGCAGCCAAAACCCGAGCGGGAGTGGTTGGAATGAGCAGTTCTTC.

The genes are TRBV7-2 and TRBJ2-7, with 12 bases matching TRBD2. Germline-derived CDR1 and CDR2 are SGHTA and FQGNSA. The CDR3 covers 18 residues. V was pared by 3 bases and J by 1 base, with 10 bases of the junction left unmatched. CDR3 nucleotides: TGTGCCAGCAGCTTCCTTCCGACTAGCGGGAGTCAATCCTACGAGCAGTACTTC. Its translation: CASSFLPTSGSQSYEQYF.